The present T cell receptor beta chain was sequenced within a study of T cells in narcolepsy. The CDR3 has 13 residues. Unmatched junction bases numbered 4, after V lost 7 bases and J lost 6 bases. CDR1 SEHNR and CDR2 FQNEAQ come from the germline V gene (reference sequence). The study, taken as a whole, reports: Autoreactive clone sequences were missing from some blood memory CD4+ repertoires. HCRT-specific and TRIB2-specific autoreactive clonotypes appeared among same-patient CSF and blood CD4+ clonotypes.

For this clone: What it binds is not known.

Using immunoSEQ multiplex PCR, the repertoire was profiled, and TCRdb retains in-frame clones only, with some absent. The data show about 30,000 clones, with about four fifths seen just once and 0.75% to 1% held by the top ten. Sample: CD45RA- memory CD4+ T cells from PBMCs. The rearrangement links TRBV7-9 to TRBJ2-1; 9 bases fit TRBD2. The sequence was collected from a human donor with narcolepsy. The CDR3 is CASMASGTNEQFF. The CDR3 DNA is TGTGCCAGCATGGCTAGCGGGACCAATGAGCAGTTCTTC. Drawing the rest from reference TRBV7-9 and TRBJ2-1, the complete variable domain is DTGVSQNPRHKITKRGQNVTFRCDPISEHNRLYWYRQTLGQGPEFLTYFQNEAQLEKSRLLSDRFSAERPKGSFSTLEIQRTEQGDSAMYLCASMASGTNEQFFGPGTRLTVL.